This T cell receptor beta chain was sequenced for a study of shared clonotypes between healthy human individuals. The study, taken as a whole, reports: Only blood samples were collected, and tissue repertoires likely differ.

Note on this clone: The antigen is undetermined.

Method: immunoSEQ multiplex PCR; TCRdb's copy keeps in-frame clones and lacks some. The data contain approximately 470,000 clones, roughly 80% of them seen just once; the ten biggest clones take up 12%. The donors, all of them Caucasian adults, lived in Nashville, Tennessee. In unsorted samples, genomic DNA was obtained using around 100 million PBMCs. The CDR3 is 15 amino acids. Germline V gene sequence: CDR1 SGHRS, CDR2 YFSETQ. Trimming took 3 bases from V and 6 from J; bases not matched to a gene: 8. This clonotype was sampled from a woman aged 40 to 50 in good health. Some clones in this sample may be carry-over from other donors' samples. V and J are TRBV5-1 and TRBJ2-1; TRBD2 matches 8 bases. Sequencing used PBMCs. This chain's CDR3 is CASSSTSGTINEQFF. The CDR3, as DNA: TGCGCCAGCAGCTCCACTAGCGGCACAATCAATGAGCAGTTCTTC.